This T cell receptor beta chain was profiled in a study of vaccination and CD4 T cells after COVID-19 (dated by TCRdb to 2021 to 2024). Describing the broader study: Convalescent patients had a positive SARS-CoV-2 result on nasal swab PCR, and of these patients, under ten had mild disease and one had severe disease. In the convalescent cohort there were six males and four females, among whom were two Hispanic individuals, seven Caucasians, two Asians and one multiracial person. Participants received two doses of either the Pfizer-BioNTech BNT162b2 vaccine (n=8) or the Moderna mRNA-1273 vaccine (n=2). Post-COVID blood samples were collected from convalescent patients a median of around 100 days after diagnosis, with a range of roughly 30 to 161 days. The time from the second vaccine dose to post-vaccine blood sampling had a median of roughly 77 days and ranged from about 12 to 241 days. Culture stimuli were overlapping spike peptide pools from SARS-CoV-2 and from the common cold coronaviruses HCoV-NL63, HCoV-OC43 and HCoV-229E. As controls, cultures received a CEFX viral epitope pool (the positive control), an HIV-1 Nef peptide pool (the negative control), or no peptide at all. In some eleven COVID-19 convalescent patients and 4 infection-naive healthy vaccine recipients, researchers compared the spike-specific CD4+ TCR repertoire from before mRNA vaccination with the repertoire from after. Points the paper makes about the study in general: Among convalescent patients, a median about 86% of the SARS-CoV-2-reactive clones seen after vaccination appeared only after vaccination, which suggests priming specific to the vaccine. Although the median number of SARS-CoV-2-reactive clonotypes went up from roughly 19 after infection to 30 to 45 after vaccination, the increase was not significant. Relatively few convalescent patients were included in the study, and early timepoints after natural infection were not analyzed. Nearly all vaccine-specific clones in convalescent patients (304 of 307) were mono-reactive for SARS-CoV-2 spike rather than cross-reactive with common cold coronaviruses.

Interpreted using the paper, the treatment or condition label stands for: approximately nine-day PBMC culture with coronavirus spike peptide pools or control peptides (ViraFEST assay). To expand antigen-specific T cells with peptide pools and then pick out the expanded clonotypes through TCR sequencing, the study relied on the ViraFEST assay. The positive SARS-CoV-2 PCR tests of the convalescent patients were dated from March to December 2020, before the Alpha, Beta and Delta variants emerged in the United States. About 1.8 million PBMCs per well were cultured in IMDM with approximately 5% human AB serum and 9 to 10 IU/ml IL-2, plus 10 ug/ml peptide pools. Half of the culture medium was replaced with fresh IL-2-containing medium on days 3 and 7. After about 11 days of culture, CD4+ T cells were isolated by negative selection using the EasySep CD4+ T cell isolation kit. Ficoll-Paque Plus gradient centrifugation was used to isolate PBMCs from whole blood, and the isolated PBMCs were then either used fresh or cryopreserved at -140C. Triplicate wells were generally used for each culture condition.

Notes on this clonotype: What this receptor recognizes is not known. There are no base qualities to consult, and no much larger clone falls within one base.

Libraries were constructed by PCR. DNA from cultured CD4+ T cells underwent TCR sequencing with the Oncomine TCR Beta short-read assay at the Johns Hopkins FTIC core. Genomic DNA was extracted from the cultured CD4+ T cells with the QIAamp micro DNA kit. Oncomine TCR Beta libraries from cultured CD4+ T cells were pooled with unique dual indexes and sequenced on an Illumina iSeq 100. As for how the authors treated the data: Non-productive sequences were removed, and CDR3s not starting with C, not ending with F or W, or shorter than 7 amino acids were discarded. The MANAFEST web application identified antigen-specific clonotypes by comparing peptide-stimulated wells against reference wells and other culture wells. An FDR below 0.05, an odds ratio above 5, and a productive frequency above 0.1% in at least two of three replicate wells were required for clones to be considered positive. Clonotypes that were significantly expanded in both SARS-CoV-2 spike wells and at least one common cold coronavirus spike condition were defined as cross-reactive. CDR3 homology was assessed with Levenshtein distances (stringdist) and unrooted phylogenetic trees (ape) in R version 3.6.1. TCRdb handled the public reads itself, with Q25 trimming in fastp and clone calling in MiXCR, and kept productive beta chains. Each CDR3 protein gets just one entry, which takes the most common genes and DNA from the rows behind it. V and J calls and clone size were set by TCRdb, not the authors. This sample holds approximately 20,000 distinct CDR3 sequences; around 50% were observed only once. Roughly 7% of the sample rests with the top ten.

Based on the germline V gene (reference sequence), the CDR1 and CDR2 sequences are MNHEY and SMNVEV. The CDR3 runs 15 residues from the cysteine to the phenylalanine. Kept here is only the CDR3 DNA, which spans 45 bases and is read in frame from base 1. Clipping removes 2 bases from V and 5 bases from J, with 6 as the unmatched junction base count. The source material was CD4+ T cells from blood, cultured in vitro. The chain was built from TRBV27 and TRBJ1-5; TRBD1 agrees with 7 junctional bases. This sequence originates from a human donor who had recovered from COVID-19. The CDR3 loop reads CASSLRGQLDQPQHF. The nucleotide sequence reads TGTGCCAGCAGTTTACGGGGACAGTTGGATCAGCCCCAGCATTTT.